Sequencing of this T cell receptor (beta chain) was carried out in a study of CD8 T cells in Susac syndrome. CDR1 is LGHDT, CDR2 YNNKEL, per germline (reference sequence). The CDR3 runs to 16 residues. Trimming pared 5 bases from V and 1 base from J, leaving 15 bases between. Reverse transcription of roughly 0.5 to 1 ug RNA used random hexamers. Via MiXCR, TCRdb re-called the immunoSEQ multiplex PCR reads, giving one row per CDR3 protein. Seen here are 150,000 to 200,000 distinct CDR3 sequences, around 96% observed once, and the top ten hold just under 0.095%. The genes are TRBV3-1 and TRBJ2-1, with D perhaps TRBD2 (5 bases). Sequencing was carried out using CD4+ T cells from PBMCs. The source of this sequence is a human donor with multiple sclerosis. The CDR3 region is CASSDFAGISYNEQFF. CDR3 in DNA: TGTGCCAGCAGCGATTTCGCCGGGATTTCCTACAATGAGCAGTTCTTC.